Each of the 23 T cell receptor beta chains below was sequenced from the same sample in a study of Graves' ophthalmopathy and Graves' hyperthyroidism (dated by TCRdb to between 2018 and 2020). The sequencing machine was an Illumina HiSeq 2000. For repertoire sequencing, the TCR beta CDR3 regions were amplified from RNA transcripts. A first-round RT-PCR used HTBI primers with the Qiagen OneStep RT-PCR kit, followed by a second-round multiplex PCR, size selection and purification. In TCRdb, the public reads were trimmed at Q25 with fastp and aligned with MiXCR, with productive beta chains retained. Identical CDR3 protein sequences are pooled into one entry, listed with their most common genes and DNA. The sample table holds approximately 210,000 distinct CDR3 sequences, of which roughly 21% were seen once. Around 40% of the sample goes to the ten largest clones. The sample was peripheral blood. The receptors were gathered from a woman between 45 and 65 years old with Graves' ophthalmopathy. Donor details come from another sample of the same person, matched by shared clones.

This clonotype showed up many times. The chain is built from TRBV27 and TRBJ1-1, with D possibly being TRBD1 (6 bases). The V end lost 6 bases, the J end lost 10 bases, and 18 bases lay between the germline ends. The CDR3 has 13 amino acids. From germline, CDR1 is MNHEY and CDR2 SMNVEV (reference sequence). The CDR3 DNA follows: TGTGCCAGCAGGACGGCGGGGGGACATTCAGCTTTCTTT. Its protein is CASRTAGGHSAFF.

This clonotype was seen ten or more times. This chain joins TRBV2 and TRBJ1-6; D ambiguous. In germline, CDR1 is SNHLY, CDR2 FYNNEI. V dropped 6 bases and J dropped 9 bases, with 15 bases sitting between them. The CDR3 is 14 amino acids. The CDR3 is CASSKNGLGSPLHF. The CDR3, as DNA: TGTGCCAGCAGCAAAAACGGCTTAGGTTCACCCCTCCACTTT.

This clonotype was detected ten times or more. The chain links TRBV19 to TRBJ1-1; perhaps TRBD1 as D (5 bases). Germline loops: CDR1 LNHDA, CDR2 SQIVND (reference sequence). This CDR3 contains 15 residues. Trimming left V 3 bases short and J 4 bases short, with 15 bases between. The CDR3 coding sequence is TGTGCCAGTAGTATGAATCGACAGATGGGCACTGAAGCTTTCTTT. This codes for CASSMNRQMGTEAFF.

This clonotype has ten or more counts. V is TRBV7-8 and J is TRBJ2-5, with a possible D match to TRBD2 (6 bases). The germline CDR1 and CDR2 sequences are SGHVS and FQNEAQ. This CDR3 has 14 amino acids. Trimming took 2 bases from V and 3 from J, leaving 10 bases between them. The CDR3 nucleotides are TGTGCCAGCAGCTTAAAAAGGAGGGAAGAGACCCAGTACTTC. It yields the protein CASSLKRREETQYF.

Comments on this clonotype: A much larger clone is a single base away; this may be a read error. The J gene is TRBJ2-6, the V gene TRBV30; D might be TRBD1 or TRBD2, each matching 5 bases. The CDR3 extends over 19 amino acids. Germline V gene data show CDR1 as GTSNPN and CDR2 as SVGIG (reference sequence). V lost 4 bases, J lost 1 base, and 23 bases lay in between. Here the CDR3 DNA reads TGTGCCTGGACCTTACTCCGGGGCCAAATATCGTCTGGGGCCAACGTCCTGACTTTC. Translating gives CAWTLLRGQISSGANVLTF. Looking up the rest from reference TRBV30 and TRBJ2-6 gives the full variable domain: SQTIHQWPATLVQPVGSPLSLECTVEGTSNPNLYWYRQAAGRGLQLLFYSVGIGQISSEVPQNLSASRPQDRQFILSSKKLLLSDSGFYLCAWTLLRGQISSGANVLTFGAGSRLTVL.

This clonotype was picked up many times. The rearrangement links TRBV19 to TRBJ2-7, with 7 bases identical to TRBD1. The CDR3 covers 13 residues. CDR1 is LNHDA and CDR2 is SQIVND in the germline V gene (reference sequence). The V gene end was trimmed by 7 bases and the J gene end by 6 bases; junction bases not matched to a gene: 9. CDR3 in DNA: TGTGCCAGTAATACCGACAGGGTGAGCGAGCAGTACTTC. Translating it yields CASNTDRVSEQYF.

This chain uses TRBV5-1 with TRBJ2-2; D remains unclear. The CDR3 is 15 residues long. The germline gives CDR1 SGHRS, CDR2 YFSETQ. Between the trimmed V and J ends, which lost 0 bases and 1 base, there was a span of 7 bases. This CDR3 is CASSLANRNTGELFF. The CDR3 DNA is TGCGCCAGCAGCTTGGCCAACCGGAACACCGGGGAGCTGTTTTTT.

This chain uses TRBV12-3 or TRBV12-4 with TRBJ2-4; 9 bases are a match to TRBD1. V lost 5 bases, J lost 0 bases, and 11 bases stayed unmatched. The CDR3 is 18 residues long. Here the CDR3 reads CASSRWTGDTLAKNIQYF. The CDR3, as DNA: TGTGCCAGCAGTCGATGGACAGGGGACACTCTAGCCAAAAACATTCAGTACTTC.

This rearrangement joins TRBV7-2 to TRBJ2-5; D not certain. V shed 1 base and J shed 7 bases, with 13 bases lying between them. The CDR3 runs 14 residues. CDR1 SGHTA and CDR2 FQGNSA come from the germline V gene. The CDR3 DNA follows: TGTGCCAGCAGCTTAGAAGCAGCCTCCGGGACCCAGTACTTC. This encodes CASSLEAASGTQYF. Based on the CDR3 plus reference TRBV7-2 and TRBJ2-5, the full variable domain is GAGVSQSPSNKVTEKGKDVELRCDPISGHTALYWYRQSLGQGLEFLIYFQGNSAPDKSGLPSDRFSAERTGGSVSTLTIQRTQQEDSAVYLCASSLEAASGTQYFGPGTRLLVL.

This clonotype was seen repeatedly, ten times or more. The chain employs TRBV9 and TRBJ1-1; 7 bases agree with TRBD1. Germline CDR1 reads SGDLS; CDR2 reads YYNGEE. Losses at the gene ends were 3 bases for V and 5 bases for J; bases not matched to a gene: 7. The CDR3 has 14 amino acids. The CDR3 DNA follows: TGTGCCAGCAGCGCCGCAGGGGGTCGGACTGAAGCTTTCTTT. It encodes CASSAAGGRTEAFF. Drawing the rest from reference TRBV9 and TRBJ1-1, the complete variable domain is DSGVTQTPKHLITATGQRVTLRCSPRSGDLSVYWYQQSLDQGLQFLIQYYNGEERAKGNILERFSAQQFPDLHSELNLSSLELGDSALYFCASSAAGGRTEAFFGQGTRLTVV.

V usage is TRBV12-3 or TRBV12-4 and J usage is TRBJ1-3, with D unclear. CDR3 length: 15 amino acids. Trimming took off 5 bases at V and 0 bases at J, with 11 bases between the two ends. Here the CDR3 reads CASSVGLYSGNTIYF. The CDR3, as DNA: TGTGCCAGCAGTGTGGGCCTTTACTCTGGAAACACCATATATTTT.

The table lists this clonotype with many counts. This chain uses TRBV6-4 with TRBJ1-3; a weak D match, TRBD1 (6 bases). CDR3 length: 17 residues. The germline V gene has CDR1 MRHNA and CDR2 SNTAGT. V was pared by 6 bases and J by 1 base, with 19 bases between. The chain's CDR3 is CASRRLSGGASGNTIYF. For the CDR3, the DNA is TGTGCCAGCAGACGCCTCTCCGGGGGGGCTTCTGGAAACACCATATATTTT.

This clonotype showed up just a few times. The CDR3 coding sequence is TGTGCCTGGAGTGGCCCGCCCGAGGGTGGCTACACCTTC. This translates into CAWSGPPEGGYTF. This chain links TRBV30 with TRBJ1-2; D gene unclear. Trimming pared 1 base from V and 7 bases from J, leaving 13 bases between. Germline-derived CDR1 and CDR2 are GTSNPN and SVGIG (reference sequence). This CDR3 is built from 13 residues.

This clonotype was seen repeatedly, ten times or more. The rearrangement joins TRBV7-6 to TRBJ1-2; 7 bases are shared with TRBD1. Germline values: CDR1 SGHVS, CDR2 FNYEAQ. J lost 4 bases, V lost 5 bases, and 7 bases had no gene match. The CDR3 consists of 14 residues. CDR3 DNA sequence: TGTGCCAGCAGCCCCCGACAGGGTGGCTATGGCTACACCTTC. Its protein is CASSPRQGGYGYTF.

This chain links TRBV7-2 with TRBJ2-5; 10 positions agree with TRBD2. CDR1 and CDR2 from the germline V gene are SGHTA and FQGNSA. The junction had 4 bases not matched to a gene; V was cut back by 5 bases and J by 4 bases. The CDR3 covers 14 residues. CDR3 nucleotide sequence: TGTGCCAGCAGCGCACTAGCGGGGACAGAGACCCAGTACTTC. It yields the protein CASSALAGTETQYF.

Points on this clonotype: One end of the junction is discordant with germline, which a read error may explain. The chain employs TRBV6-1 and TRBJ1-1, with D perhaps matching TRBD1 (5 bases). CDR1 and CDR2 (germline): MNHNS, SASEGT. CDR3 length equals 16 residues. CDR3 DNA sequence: TGTGCCAGCAGCTTGGGGGGGACGGATACGAACACTGAAGCCTTCTTT. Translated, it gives CASSLGGTDTNTEAFF.

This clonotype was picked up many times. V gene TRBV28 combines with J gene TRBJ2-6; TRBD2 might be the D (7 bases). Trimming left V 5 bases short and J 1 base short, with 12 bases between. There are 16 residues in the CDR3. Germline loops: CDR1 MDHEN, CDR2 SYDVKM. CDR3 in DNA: TGTGCCAGCAGTGGGGGGGGCGCGTCTGGGGCCAACGTCCTGACTTTC. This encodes CASSGGGASGANVLTF.

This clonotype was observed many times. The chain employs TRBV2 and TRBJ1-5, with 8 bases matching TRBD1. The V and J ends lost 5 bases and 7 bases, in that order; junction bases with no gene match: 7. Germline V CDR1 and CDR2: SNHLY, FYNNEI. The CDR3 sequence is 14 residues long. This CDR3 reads CASSRTGLGQPQHF. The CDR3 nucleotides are TGTGCCAGCAGTCGGACAGGGTTGGGGCAGCCCCAGCATTTT.

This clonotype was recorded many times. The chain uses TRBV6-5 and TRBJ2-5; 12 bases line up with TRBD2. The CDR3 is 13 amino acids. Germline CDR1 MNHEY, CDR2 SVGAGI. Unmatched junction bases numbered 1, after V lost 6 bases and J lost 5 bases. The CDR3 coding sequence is TGTGCCAGCAGGCTAGCGGGAGGGGAGACCCAGTACTTC. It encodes CASRLAGGETQYF.

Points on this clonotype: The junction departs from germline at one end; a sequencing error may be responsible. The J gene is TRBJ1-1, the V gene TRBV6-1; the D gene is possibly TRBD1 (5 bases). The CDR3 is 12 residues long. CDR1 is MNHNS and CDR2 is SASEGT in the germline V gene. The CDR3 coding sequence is TGTGCCAGCATTGAATTGTCAGGGAAAGCTTCCTTT. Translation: CASIELSGKASF.

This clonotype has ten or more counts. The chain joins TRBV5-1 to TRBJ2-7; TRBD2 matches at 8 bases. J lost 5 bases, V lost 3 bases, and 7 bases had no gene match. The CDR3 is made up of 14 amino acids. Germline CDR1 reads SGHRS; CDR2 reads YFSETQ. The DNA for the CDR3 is TGCGCCAGCAGCTCCCTCCCGGGGGGGCACGAGCAGTACTTC. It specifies CASSSLPGGHEQYF.

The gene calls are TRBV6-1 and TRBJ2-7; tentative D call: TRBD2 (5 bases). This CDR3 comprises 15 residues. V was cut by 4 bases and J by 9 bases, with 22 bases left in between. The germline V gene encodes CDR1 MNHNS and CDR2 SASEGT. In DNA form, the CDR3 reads TGTGCCAGCAGTGTTGGGAGACTTTCGGGTCCACGGCAGTACTTC. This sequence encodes CASSVGRLSGPRQYF.

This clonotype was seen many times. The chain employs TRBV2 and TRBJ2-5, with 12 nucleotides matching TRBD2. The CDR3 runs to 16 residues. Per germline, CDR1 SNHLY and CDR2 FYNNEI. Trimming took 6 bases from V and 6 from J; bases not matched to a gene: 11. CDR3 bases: TGTGCCAGCAGCGCGAGGGGTCTAGCGGGAGGGAAGACCCAGTACTTC. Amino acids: CASSARGLAGGKTQYF.